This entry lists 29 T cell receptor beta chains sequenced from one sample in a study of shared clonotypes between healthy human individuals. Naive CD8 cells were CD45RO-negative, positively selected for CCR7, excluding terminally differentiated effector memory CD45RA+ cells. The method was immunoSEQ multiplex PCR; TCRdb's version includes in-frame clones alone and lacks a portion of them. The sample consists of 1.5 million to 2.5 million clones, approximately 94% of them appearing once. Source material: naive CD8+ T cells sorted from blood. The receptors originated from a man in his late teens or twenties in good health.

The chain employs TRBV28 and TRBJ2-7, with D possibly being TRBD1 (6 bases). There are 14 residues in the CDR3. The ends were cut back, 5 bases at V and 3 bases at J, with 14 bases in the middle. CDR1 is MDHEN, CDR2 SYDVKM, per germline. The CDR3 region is CASSGWDKVYEQYF. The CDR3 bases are TGTGCCAGCAGTGGTTGGGACAAAGTCTACGAGCAGTACTTC.

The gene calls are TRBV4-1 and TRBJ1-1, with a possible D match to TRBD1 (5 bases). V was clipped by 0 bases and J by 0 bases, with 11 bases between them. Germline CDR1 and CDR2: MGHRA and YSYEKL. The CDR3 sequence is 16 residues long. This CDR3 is CASSQDPDSLNTEAFF. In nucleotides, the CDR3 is TGCGCCAGCAGCCAAGACCCCGACAGCCTGAACACTGAAGCTTTCTTT.

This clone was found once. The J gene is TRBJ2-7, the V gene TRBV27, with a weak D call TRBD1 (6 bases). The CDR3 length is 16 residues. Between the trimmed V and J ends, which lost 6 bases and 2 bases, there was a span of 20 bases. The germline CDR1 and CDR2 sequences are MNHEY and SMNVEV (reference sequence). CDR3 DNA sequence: TGTGCCAGCAGCTATACTACACCGACAGGCCCCTACGAGCAGTACTTC. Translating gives CASSYTTPTGPYEQYF.

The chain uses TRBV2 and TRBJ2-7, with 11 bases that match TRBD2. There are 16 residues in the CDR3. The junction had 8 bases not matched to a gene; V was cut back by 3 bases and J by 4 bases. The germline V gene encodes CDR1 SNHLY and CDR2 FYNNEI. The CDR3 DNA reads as TGTGCCAGCAGTGACCAACTAGCGGGGGAAGGGTACGAGCAGTACTTC. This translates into CASSDQLAGEGYEQYF.

CDR3: CASSQVRASGGASNEQFF. The CDR3 coding sequence is TGCGCCAGCAGCCAAGTACGGGCTAGCGGGGGGGCATCCAATGAGCAGTTCTTC. The V call is TRBV4-1, the J call TRBJ2-1; 12 nucleotides agree with TRBD2. This CDR3 contains 18 residues. The V and J ends lost 1 base and 6 bases, in that order; junction bases with no gene match: 10. Germline V gene lookup returns CDR1 MGHRA and CDR2 YSYEKL.

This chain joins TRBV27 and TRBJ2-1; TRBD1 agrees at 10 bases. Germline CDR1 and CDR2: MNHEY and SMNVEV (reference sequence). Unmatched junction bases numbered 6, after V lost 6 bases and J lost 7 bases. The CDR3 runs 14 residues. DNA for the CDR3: TGTGCCAGCAGGCGACAGGGGGCAGGGAATGAGCAGTTCTTC. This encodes CASRRQGAGNEQFF.

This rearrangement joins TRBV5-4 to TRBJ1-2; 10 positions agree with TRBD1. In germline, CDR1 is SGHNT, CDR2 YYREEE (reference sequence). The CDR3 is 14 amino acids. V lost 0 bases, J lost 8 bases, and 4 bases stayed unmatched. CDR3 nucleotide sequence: TGTGCCAGCAGCTTGGGCGGGACAGGGGACGGCTACACCTTC. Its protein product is CASSLGGTGDGYTF.

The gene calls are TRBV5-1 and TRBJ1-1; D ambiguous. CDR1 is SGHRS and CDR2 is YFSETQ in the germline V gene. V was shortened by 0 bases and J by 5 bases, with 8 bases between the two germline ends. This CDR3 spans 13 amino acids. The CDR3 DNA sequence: TGCGCCAGCAGCTTGGATCTTGGGACTGAAGCTTTCTTT. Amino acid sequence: CASSLDLGTEAFF.

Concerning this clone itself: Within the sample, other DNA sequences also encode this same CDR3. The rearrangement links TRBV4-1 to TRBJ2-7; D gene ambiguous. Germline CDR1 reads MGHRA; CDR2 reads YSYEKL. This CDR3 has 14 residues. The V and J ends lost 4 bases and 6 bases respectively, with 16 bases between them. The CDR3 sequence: CASSLRTSLGEQYF. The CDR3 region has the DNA TGCGCCAGCAGCCTCCGGACCTCCCTGGGCGAGCAGTACTTC.

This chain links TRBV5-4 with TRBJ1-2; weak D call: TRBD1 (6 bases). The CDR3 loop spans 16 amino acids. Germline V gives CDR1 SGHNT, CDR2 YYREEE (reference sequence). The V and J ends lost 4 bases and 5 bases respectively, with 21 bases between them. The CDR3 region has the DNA TGTGCCAGCAGCCGCGCTGAACAGGGTATAGGGTATGGCTACACCTTC. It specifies CASSRAEQGIGYGYTF.

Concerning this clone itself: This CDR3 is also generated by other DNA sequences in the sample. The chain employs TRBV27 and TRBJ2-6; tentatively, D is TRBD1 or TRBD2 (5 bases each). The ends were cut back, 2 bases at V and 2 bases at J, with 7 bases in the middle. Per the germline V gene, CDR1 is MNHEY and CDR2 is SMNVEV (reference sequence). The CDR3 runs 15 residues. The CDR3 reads CASSLGGPGANVLTF. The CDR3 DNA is TGTGCCAGCAGTTTAGGGGGACCTGGGGCCAACGTCCTGACTTTC. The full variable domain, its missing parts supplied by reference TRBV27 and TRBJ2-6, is EAQVTQNPRYLITVTGKKLTVTCSQNMNHEYMSWYRQDPGLGLRQIYYSMNVEVTDKGDVPEGYKVSRKEKRNFPLILESPSPNQTSLYFCASSLGGPGANVLTFGAGSRLTVL.

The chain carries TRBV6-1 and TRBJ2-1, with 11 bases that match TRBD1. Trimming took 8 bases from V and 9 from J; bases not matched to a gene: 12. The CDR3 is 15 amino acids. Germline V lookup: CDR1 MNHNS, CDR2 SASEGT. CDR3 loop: CASSGGTGGKGEQFF. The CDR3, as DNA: TGTGCCAGCTCTGGCGGGACAGGGGGAAAAGGTGAGCAGTTCTTC.

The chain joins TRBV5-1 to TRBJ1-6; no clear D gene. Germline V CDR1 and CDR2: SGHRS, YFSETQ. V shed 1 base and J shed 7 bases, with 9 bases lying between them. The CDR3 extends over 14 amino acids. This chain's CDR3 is CASSLLGQNSPLHF. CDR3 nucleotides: TGCGCCAGCAGCTTGTTAGGGCAGAATTCACCCCTCCACTTT. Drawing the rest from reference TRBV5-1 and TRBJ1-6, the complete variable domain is KAGVTQTPRYLIKTRGQQVTLSCSPISGHRSVSWYQQTPGQGLQFLFEYFSETQRNKGNFPGRFSGRQFSNSRSEMNVSTLELGDSALYLCASSLLGQNSPLHFGNGTRLTVT.

CDR3 sequence (DNA): TGTGCCAGTAGTATGGGGCTGATCACAGATACGCAGTATTTT. It specifies CASSMGLITDTQYF. The rearrangement links TRBV19 to TRBJ2-3, with a tentative D call TRBD1 (5 bases). The CDR3 loop spans 14 amino acids. CDR1 is LNHDA and CDR2 is SQIVND in the germline V gene (reference sequence). Trimming cost V 3 bases and J 2 bases, with 9 bases left between them.

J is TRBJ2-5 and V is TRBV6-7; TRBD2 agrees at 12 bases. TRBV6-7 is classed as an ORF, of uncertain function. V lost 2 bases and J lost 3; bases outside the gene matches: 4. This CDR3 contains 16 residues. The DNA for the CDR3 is TGTGCCAGCAGTTACGCCCTAGCGGGGGGGAAAGAGACCCAGTACTTC. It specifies CASSYALAGGKETQYF.

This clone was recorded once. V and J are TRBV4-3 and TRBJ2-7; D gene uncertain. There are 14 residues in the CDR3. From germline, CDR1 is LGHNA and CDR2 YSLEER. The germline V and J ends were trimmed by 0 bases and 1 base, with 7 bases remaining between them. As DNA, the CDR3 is TGCGCCAGCAGCCAAGAGAGGAGTTCCTACGAGCAGTACTTC. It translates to CASSQERSSYEQYF.

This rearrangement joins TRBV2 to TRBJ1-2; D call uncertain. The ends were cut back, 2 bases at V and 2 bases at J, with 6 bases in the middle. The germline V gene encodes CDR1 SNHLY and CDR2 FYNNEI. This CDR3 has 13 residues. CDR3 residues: CASSEMGNYGYTF. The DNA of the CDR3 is TGTGCCAGCAGTGAAATGGGCAACTATGGCTACACCTTC.

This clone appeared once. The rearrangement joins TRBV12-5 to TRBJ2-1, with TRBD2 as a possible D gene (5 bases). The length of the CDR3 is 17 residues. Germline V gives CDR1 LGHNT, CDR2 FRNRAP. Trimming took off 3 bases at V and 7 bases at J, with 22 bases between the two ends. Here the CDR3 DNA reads TGTGCTAGTGGTTTATCTACACTAATCGGGATATGGAATGAGCAGTTCTTC. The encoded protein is CASGLSTLIGIWNEQFF.

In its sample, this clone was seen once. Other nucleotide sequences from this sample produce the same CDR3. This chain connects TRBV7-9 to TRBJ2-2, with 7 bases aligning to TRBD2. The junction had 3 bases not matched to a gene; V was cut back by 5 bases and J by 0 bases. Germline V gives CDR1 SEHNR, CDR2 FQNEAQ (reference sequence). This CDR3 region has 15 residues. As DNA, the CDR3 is TGTGCCAGCAGCGCCAGCGGGACGAACACCGGGGAGCTGTTTTTT. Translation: CASSASGTNTGELFF.

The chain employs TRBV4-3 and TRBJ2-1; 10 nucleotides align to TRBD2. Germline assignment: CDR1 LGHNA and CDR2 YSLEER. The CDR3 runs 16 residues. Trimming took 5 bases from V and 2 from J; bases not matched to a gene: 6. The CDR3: CASSYIAGGPYNEQFF. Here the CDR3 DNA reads TGCGCCAGCAGCTATATAGCGGGAGGCCCCTACAATGAGCAGTTCTTC.

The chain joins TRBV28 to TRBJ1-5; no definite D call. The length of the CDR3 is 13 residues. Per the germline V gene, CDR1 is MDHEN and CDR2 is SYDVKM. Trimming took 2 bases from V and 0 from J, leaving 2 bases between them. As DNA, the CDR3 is TGTGCCAGCAGTTTAATTAGCAATCAGCCCCAGCATTTT. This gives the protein CASSLISNQPQHF. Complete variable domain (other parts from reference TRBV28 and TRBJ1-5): DVKVTQSSRYLVKRTGEKVFLECVQDMDHENMFWYRQDPGLGLRLIYFSYDVKMKEKGDIPEGYSVSREKKERFSLILESASTNQTSMYLCASSLISNQPQHFGDGTRLSIL.

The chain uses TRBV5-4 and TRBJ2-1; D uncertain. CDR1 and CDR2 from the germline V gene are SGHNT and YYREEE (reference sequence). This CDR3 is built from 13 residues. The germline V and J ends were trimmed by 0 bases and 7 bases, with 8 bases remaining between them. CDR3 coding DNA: TGTGCCAGCAGCTTGGGTGAACAGAATGAGCAGTTCTTC. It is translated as CASSLGEQNEQFF.

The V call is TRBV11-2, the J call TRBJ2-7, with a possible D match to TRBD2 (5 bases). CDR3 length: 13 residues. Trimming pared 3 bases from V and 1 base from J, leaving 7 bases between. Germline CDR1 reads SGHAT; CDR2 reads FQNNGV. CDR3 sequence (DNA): TGTGCCAGCAGCTTTGACTATTCCTACGAGCAGTACTTC. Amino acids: CASSFDYSYEQYF.

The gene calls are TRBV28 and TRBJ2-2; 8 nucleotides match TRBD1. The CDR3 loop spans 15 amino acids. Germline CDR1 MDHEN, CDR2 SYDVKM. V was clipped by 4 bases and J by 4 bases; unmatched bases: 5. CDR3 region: CASSWGQVATGELFF. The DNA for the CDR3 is TGTGCCAGCAGTTGGGGACAGGTGGCCACCGGGGAGCTGTTTTTT. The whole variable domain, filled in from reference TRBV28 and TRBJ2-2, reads DVKVTQSSRYLVKRTGEKVFLECVQDMDHENMFWYRQDPGLGLRLIYFSYDVKMKEKGDIPEGYSVSREKKERFSLILESASTNQTSMYLCASSWGQVATGELFFGEGSRLTVL.

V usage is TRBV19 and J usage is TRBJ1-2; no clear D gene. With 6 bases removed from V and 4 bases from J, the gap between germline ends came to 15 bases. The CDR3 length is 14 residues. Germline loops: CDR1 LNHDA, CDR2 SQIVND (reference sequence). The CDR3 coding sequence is TGTGCCAGTAGAGTGAGAACAGAGGGCTATGGCTACACCTTC. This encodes CASRVRTEGYGYTF.

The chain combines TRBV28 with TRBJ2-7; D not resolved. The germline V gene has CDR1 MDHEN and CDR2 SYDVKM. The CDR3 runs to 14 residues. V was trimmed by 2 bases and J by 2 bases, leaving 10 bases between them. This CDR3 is CASSLVEGTYEQYF. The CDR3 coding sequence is TGTGCCAGCAGTTTAGTCGAAGGGACCTACGAGCAGTACTTC.

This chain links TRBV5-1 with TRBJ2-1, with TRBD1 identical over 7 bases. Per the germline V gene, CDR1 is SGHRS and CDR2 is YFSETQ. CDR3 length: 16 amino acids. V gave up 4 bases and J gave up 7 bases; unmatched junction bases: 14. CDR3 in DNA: TGCGCCAGCAGCCCGTACACGGGACAGTTCGGGAATGAGCAGTTCTTC. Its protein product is CASSPYTGQFGNEQFF.

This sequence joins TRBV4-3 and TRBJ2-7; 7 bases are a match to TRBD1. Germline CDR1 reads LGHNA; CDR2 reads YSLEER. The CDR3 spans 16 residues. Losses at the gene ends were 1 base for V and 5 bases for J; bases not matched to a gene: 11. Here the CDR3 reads CASSQGRVTGFHEQYF. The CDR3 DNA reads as TGCGCCAGCAGCCAAGGTCGCGTGACAGGGTTCCACGAGCAGTACTTC.

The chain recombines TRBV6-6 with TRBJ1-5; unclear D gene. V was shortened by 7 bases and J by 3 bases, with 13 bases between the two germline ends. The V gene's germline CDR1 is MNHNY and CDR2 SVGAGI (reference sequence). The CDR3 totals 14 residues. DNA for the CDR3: TGTGCCAGCAACCCCGCAGCTTCCAATCAGCCCCAGCATTTT. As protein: CASNPAASNQPQHF.